Listed below are T cell receptor beta chains from one sample, sequenced in a study of CD8 T cells in ankylosing spondylitis. Via MiXCR, TCRdb re-called the 5' RACE reads, giving one row per CDR3 protein. The table includes some 250,000 distinct CDR3 sequences, around 9.2% detected once. Input material: blood, either unsorted or a sorted T cell fraction (not recorded which). The source is a male donor with ankylosing spondylitis or in good health (not recorded which). CDR3s include the opening cysteine and the closing phenylalanine or tryptophan. Fields, in order: V gene, CDR3 protein.

>TRBV5-1
CASSRGLAGGTDTQYF
>TRBV12-3/TRBV12-4
CASSWGPVGAEAFF
>TRBV20-1
CSASQRDYGYTF
>TRBV4-3
CASSQPKEGLAYNEQFF
>TRBV2
CASRTDSGNTIYF
>TRBV4-2
CASSQERGLADQETQYF
>TRBV7-8
CASSLRVSNGELFF
>TRBV4-3
CASSQLRAGAYEQYF
>TRBV5-1
CASSLDSAKLGTEAFF
>TRBV4-3
CASSQDERAAPLFF
>TRBV7-9
CASSRGTDIQETQYF
>TRBV20-1
CSARELGRDTYEQYF
>TRBV10-3
CAISESTGGYEQYF
>TRBV24-1
CATSDFHDGAYEQYF
>TRBV5-1
CASWEAALGNEQFF
>TRBV20-1
CSARDDKGVRVMNEQYF
>TRBV19
CASSIVTTNEQFF
>TRBV30
CAWGQGRTGELFF
>TRBV20-1
CSAVGAVITDTQYF
>TRBV7-6
CASSLLAGRETQYF
>TRBV10-3
CAISESTTYQPQHF
>TRBV10-3
CAISAGTEYGYTF
>TRBV6-2/TRBV6-3
CASSYDWPSTSGILNEQFF
>TRBV7-2
CASSFLRGRETQYF
>TRBV12-3/TRBV12-4
CASSLAGHNTGELFF
>TRBV12-3/TRBV12-4
CASSFHGVTGELFF
>TRBV30
CAWSPGTGELFF
>TRBV19
CASSIARTGRANYGYTF
>TRBV12-3/TRBV12-4
CASRLAGGNTGELFF
>TRBV12-3/TRBV12-4
CASTSSGSYTGELFF
>TRBV5-1
CASSLGGLLSSGNTIYF
>TRBV5-1
CASSSGLAGGHADTQYF
>TRBV7-2
CASSFQPGLDEQYF
>TRBV6-5
CASSYSPRNYGYTF
>TRBV10-3
CAISESAGSNQPQHF
>TRBV27
CASSLGPQGMNTEAFF
>TRBV9
CASSRTVDSYNEQFF
>TRBV7-9
CASSLLGSPLHF
>TRBV4-3
CASSQARQGSKQYF
>TRBV7-2
CASKPGTGAYNEQFF
>TRBV12-3/TRBV12-4
CASSLQQAISQHF
>TRBV27
CASSLGGGRFYNEQFF
>TRBV6-5
CASSYKQRGTGELFF
>TRBV5-6
CASSRTLGTYEQYF
>TRBV5-1
CASSLGDGGRDYGYTF
>TRBV6-2/TRBV6-3
CASSQQGAYGEQYF
>TRBV7-8
CASSLGRESNTQYF
>TRBV4-1
CASSPPSTSYNEQFF
>TRBV20-1
CSARAGTGQPQHF
>TRBV29-1
CSVVTGADTQYF
>TRBV5-1
CASKPIGGRSEAFF
>TRBV3-1
CASSQGLTYEQYF
>TRBV7-2
CASSLNLAGTDTQYF
>TRBV29-1
CSVYGGINEQFF
>TRBV20-1
CSASSGGSYNEQFF